These 13 T cell receptor beta chains share one sample of origin, sequenced in a study of blood T cell repertoires in COVID-19. Profiled with immunoSEQ multiplex PCR; TCRdb holds only in-frame clones, not every one. The sample has around 170,000 clones, around 74% seen once; the top ten hold around 2.9%. Sequencing was done on a sample of peripheral blood. The receptors derive from a woman of 80 years or more with acute or convalescent COVID-19.

The rearrangement uses TRBV19 and TRBJ1-5; 7 bases line up with TRBD1. The CDR3 is made up of 15 amino acids. Germline CDR1 is LNHDA and CDR2 is SQIVND (reference sequence). The junction had 7 bases not matched to a gene; V was cut back by 6 bases and J by 2 bases. The CDR3 coding sequence is TGTGCCAGTAGGGTAACAGGGGTAGGCAATCAGCCCCAGCATTTT. It yields the protein CASRVTGVGNQPQHF.

The V and J genes are TRBV28 and TRBJ1-6, with D possibly TRBD1 on 5 matching bases. Germline V gene sequence: CDR1 MDHEN, CDR2 SYDVKM. The CDR3 is made up of 12 amino acids. The V gene lost 7 bases and the J gene lost 10 bases, with 11 bases spanning the gap. CDR3 sequence (DNA): TGTGCCAGCACCCTCAGGGAATCACCCCTCCACTTT. Residues: CASTLRESPLHF.

The V gene is TRBV30, the J gene TRBJ1-5; TRBD1 aligns across 11 bases. Losses at the gene ends were 5 bases for V and 4 bases for J; bases not matched to a gene: 4. The CDR3 runs to 14 residues. Germline CDR1 reads GTSNPN; CDR2 reads SVGIG (reference sequence). In DNA, the CDR3 is TGTGCCTGGTCCGGGACAGGGGGTAATCAGCCCCAGCATTTT. Its protein product is CAWSGTGGNQPQHF.

The chain joins TRBV10-3 to TRBJ2-7, with a tentative D call TRBD2 (6 bases). Germline values: CDR1 ENHRY, CDR2 SYGVKD. This CDR3 has 17 residues. Deletions cut 2 bases from V and 7 bases from J, with 24 bases between. The DNA for the CDR3 is TGTGCCATCAGTGAGGGGATCGGGGCTAGCGTATACGGGGAGCAGTACTTC. This sequence encodes CAISEGIGASVYGEQYF.

This clone has only one observation. The chain has TRBV14 and TRBJ2-5, with TRBD2 matching over 15 bases. The germline gives CDR1 SGHDN, CDR2 FVKESK. CDR3 length equals 18 residues. V dropped 2 bases and J dropped 4; count of bases not matched to a gene: 8. The CDR3 loop is CASSQFPGLAGGLETQYF. The CDR3 DNA reads as TGTGCCAGCAGCCAATTCCCGGGACTAGCGGGAGGACTAGAGACCCAGTACTTC.

The chain links TRBV9 to TRBJ2-2; 7 bases fit TRBD2. The CDR3 sequence is 15 residues long. With 2 bases clipped from V and 1 base from J, the junction kept 2 bases outside the gene matches. Germline assignment: CDR1 SGDLS and CDR2 YYNGEE. This CDR3 reads CASSVSSGNTGELFF. The DNA for the CDR3 is TGTGCCAGCAGCGTTTCTAGCGGGAACACCGGGGAGCTGTTTTTT.

This clone was counted between two and nine times. J is TRBJ2-1 and V is TRBV7-9, with 12 positions matching TRBD2. This CDR3 spans 17 amino acids. With 1 base clipped from V and 8 bases from J, the junction kept 9 bases outside the gene matches. Looked up from germline, CDR1 is SEHNR and CDR2 is FQNEAQ (reference sequence). In DNA, the CDR3 is TGTGCCAGCAGCTTAGTCCTCCTAGCGGGAGGGCCTCATGAGCAGTTCTTC. This gives the protein CASSLVLLAGGPHEQFF.

The chain employs TRBV3-1 (or the pseudogene TRBV3-2) and TRBJ2-7; D is unclear. Per the germline V gene, CDR1 is LGHDT and CDR2 is YNNKEL (reference sequence). Trimming left V 0 bases short and J 1 base short, with 7 bases between. CDR3 length: 14 amino acids. The CDR3 loop is CASSQDTASYEQYF. CDR3 sequence (DNA): TGTGCCAGCAGCCAAGATACTGCATCCTACGAGCAGTACTTC.

This clone was picked up a small number of times. The chain carries TRBV9 and TRBJ1-2; 8 bases match TRBD1. This CDR3 has 15 residues. J gave up 7 bases and V 5 bases, and 13 bases lay outside the gene matches. Germline V gene lookup returns CDR1 SGDLS and CDR2 YYNGEE. CDR3 loop: CASSRDPGGAGGYTF. The CDR3 nucleotides read TGTGCCAGCAGTCGTGATCCAGGGGGCGCGGGTGGCTACACCTTC.

This clone was counted between two and nine times. The chain carries TRBV3-1 (or the pseudogene TRBV3-2) and TRBJ2-7; 8 bases map to TRBD2. Germline loops: CDR1 LGHDT, CDR2 YNNKEL (reference sequence). This CDR3 has 14 amino acids. V was clipped by 6 bases and J by 0 bases; unmatched bases: 4. The CDR3 DNA reads as TGTGCCAGCAGTCCCGGGACTAGCTCCTACGAGCAGTACTTC. Translation: CASSPGTSSYEQYF.

The rearrangement joins TRBV19 to TRBJ2-1; the match to TRBD2 covers 10 bases. The CDR3 loop spans 17 amino acids. The germline gives CDR1 LNHDA, CDR2 SQIVND (reference sequence). The junction had 14 bases not matched to a gene; V was cut back by 3 bases and J by 9 bases. The CDR3 protein is CASSIHFEREGRGEQFF. CDR3 sequence (DNA): TGTGCCAGTAGTATCCACTTTGAGCGGGAGGGCCGAGGTGAGCAGTTCTTC. Together with reference TRBV19 and TRBJ2-1, the CDR3 gives the full variable domain: DGGITQSPKYLFRKEGQNVTLSCEQNLNHDAMYWYRQDPGQGLRLIYYSQIVNDFQKGDIAEGYSVSREKKESFPLTVTSAQKNPTAFYLCASSIHFEREGRGEQFFGPGTRLTVL.

The chain has TRBV7-2 and TRBJ2-2, with D perhaps matching TRBD1 (5 bases). The CDR3 totals 13 residues. V shed 1 base and J shed 6 bases, with 6 bases lying between them. In germline, CDR1 is SGHTA, CDR2 FQGNSA. CDR3 in DNA: TGTGCCAGCAGCTTAGTAGGGGCCGGGGAGCTGTTTTTT. It encodes CASSLVGAGELFF. The variable domain in full, completed from reference TRBV7-2 and TRBJ2-2, reads GAGVSQSPSNKVTEKGKDVELRCDPISGHTALYWYRQSLGQGLEFLIYFQGNSAPDKSGLPSDRFSAERTGGSVSTLTIQRTQQEDSAVYLCASSLVGAGELFFGEGSRLTVL.

V gene TRBV5-1 combines with J gene TRBJ2-1; 7 bases are shared with TRBD2. Germline-derived CDR1 and CDR2 are SGHRS and YFSETQ. CDR3 size: 15 residues. Trimming removed 0 bases from V and 7 bases from J; junction bases left unmatched: 7. The CDR3 loop reads CASSLEAGEENEQFF. The CDR3 nucleotides are TGCGCCAGCAGCTTGGAGGCGGGAGAAGAAAATGAGCAGTTCTTC.